The rows below give T cell receptor beta chains drawn from one sample of a study of T-cell memory formation after mild COVID-19. TCRdb reprocessed the 5' RACE reads via MiXCR and lists one record per CDR3 protein. This sample yields roughly 49,000 distinct CDR3 sequences, of which roughly 27% are seen a single time; just under 45% belongs to the top ten. The sequenced sample was PBMCs or a T cell subset sorted from them (not recorded which). The receptors were gathered from a man aged 18 to 30 who had mild COVID-19 (a few samples of this study predate the infection). Cell type and time point are not known. The CDR3 runs from the conserved cysteine through the conserved F or W. A D gene is named only where the DNA matches it firmly. Only some rows state a clone size, as once, few, many or a class for expanded clones.

j_gene,abundance,d_gene,v_gene,CDR3aa,CDR3nt
TRBJ2-7,few,NA,TRBV12-3/TRBV12-4,CASSGLSSSYEQYF,TGTGCCAGCAGTGGACTTTCGAGCTCCTACGAGCAGTACTTC
TRBJ1-2,NA,NA,TRBV4-2,CASSQFTDHYGYTF,TGTGCCAGCAGCCAATTCACAGATCACTATGGCTACACCTTC
TRBJ1-2,few,NA,TRBV6-5,CASSYSARGGYTF,TGTGCCAGCAGTTACTCTGCCCGAGGAGGCTACACCTTC
TRBJ2-3,NA,NA,TRBV9,CASSGGTSSTDTQYF,TGTGCCAGCAGCGGAGGGACCAGTAGCACAGATACGCAGTATTTT
TRBJ2-3,few,NA,TRBV5-1,CASSFSRLTDTQYF,TGCGCCAGCAGCTTTTCTAGACTCACAGATACGCAGTATTTT
TRBJ2-1,NA,TRBD2,TRBV12-3/TRBV12-4,CASRTSGGASYNEQFF,TGTGCCAGCAGGACTAGCGGGGGGGCGTCCTACAATGAGCAGTTCTTC
TRBJ2-5,few,TRBD1,TRBV7-9,CASSLATGARDQETQYF,TGTGCCAGCAGCTTAGCCACAGGGGCCAGGGACCAAGAGACCCAGTACTTC
TRBJ2-1,NA,NA,TRBV7-9,CASSLDVDWDEQFF,TGTGCCAGCAGCTTAGATGTGGACTGGGATGAGCAGTTCTTC
TRBJ1-2,few,NA,TRBV12-3/TRBV12-4,CASSPGGAKGVLYGYTF,TGTGCCAGCAGTCCGGGCGGCGCAAAGGGGGTGCTTTATGGCTACACCTTC
TRBJ2-1,few,TRBD1,TRBV7-6,CASSFRDRGLGEQFF,TGTGCCAGCAGCTTCCGGGACAGGGGGCTGGGTGAGCAGTTCTTC
TRBJ2-7,NA,NA,TRBV20-1,CSAMSQLVSYEQYF,TGCAGTGCTATGTCCCAGCTGGTCTCCTACGAGCAGTACTTC
TRBJ2-2,many,TRBD2,TRBV6-4,CASSERGGDTGELFF,TGTGCCAGCAGTGAGCGGGGGGGCGACACCGGGGAGCTGTTTTTT
TRBJ1-1,NA,NA,TRBV7-3,CASSLAPGDLNTEAFF,TGTGCCAGCAGCTTAGCCCCCGGAGATTTGAACACTGAAGCTTTCTTT
TRBJ2-1,few,NA,TRBV5-1,CASSPRVGYLYNEQFF,TGCGCCAGCAGCCCCCGGGTGGGTTATCTCTACAATGAGCAGTTCTTC
TRBJ1-1,NA,NA,TRBV7-9,CASSGPFQGPEAFF,TGTGCCAGCAGCGGACCGTTCCAGGGGCCTGAAGCTTTCTTT
TRBJ1-2,NA,NA,TRBV29-1,CSVQGGYTF,TGCAGCGTGCAAGGTGGCTACACCTTC
TRBJ2-1,once,NA,TRBV6-2/TRBV6-3,CASRYTGAVNEQFF,TGTGCCAGCAGATACACCGGAGCAGTCAATGAGCAGTTCTTC
TRBJ2-7,NA,TRBD2,TRBV7-2,CASSPPSGATYEQYF,TGTGCCAGCAGCCCCCCCAGCGGGGCAACCTACGAGCAGTACTTC
TRBJ1-1,NA,NA,TRBV9,CASSVSWGGGTEAFF,TGTGCCAGCAGCGTAAGTTGGGGCGGAGGCACTGAAGCTTTCTTT
TRBJ2-3,NA,NA,TRBV20-1,CSARWLVEDTQYF,TGCAGTGCTAGATGGCTAGTAGAAGATACGCAGTATTTT
TRBJ1-5,NA,NA,TRBV6-5,CASSYYSNQPQHF,TGTGCCAGCAGTTACTATAGCAATCAGCCCCAGCATTTT
TRBJ1-5,many,NA,TRBV6-5,CASSSPGGLTQHF,TGTGCCAGCAGTTCGCCCGGGGGCTTGACCCAGCATTTT
TRBJ2-1,NA,TRBD2,TRBV7-9,CASRLSGGAYNEQFF,TGTGCCAGCAGACTCAGCGGGGGGGCCTACAATGAGCAGTTCTTC
TRBJ2-1,NA,NA,TRBV20-1,CSGALDSSSYNEQFF,TGCAGTGGAGCTTTAGATTCGAGCTCCTACAATGAGCAGTTCTTC
TRBJ1-2,NA,NA,TRBV7-2,CASSQGTEVDF,TGTGCCAGCAGTCAAGGCACCGAGGTTGACTTC
TRBJ1-1,NA,NA,TRBV6-5,CASSLTDGNTEAFF,TGTGCCAGCAGCCTAACCGACGGGAACACTGAAGCTTTCTTT
TRBJ2-1,many,NA,TRBV11-2,CASSGENLEQFF,TGTGCCAGCAGCGGAGAAAATTTAGAGCAGTTCTTC
TRBJ2-3,NA,TRBD2,TRBV7-2,CASSLVGLAGSTDTQYF,TGTGCCAGCAGCTTAGTAGGACTAGCGGGGAGCACAGATACGCAGTATTTT
TRBJ1-1,NA,TRBD1,TRBV29-1,CSVYRGMNTEAFF,TGCAGCGTTTACAGGGGTATGAACACTGAAGCTTTCTTT
TRBJ2-3,few,TRBD1,TRBV12-3/TRBV12-4,CASTPRGDRERADTQYF,TGTGCCAGCACCCCACGGGGAGACAGGGAGAGGGCAGATACGCAGTATTTT
TRBJ1-5,few,NA,TRBV6-5,CASSYSAGSGQPQHF,TGTGCCAGCAGTTACTCCGCAGGCTCAGGTCAGCCCCAGCATTTT
TRBJ2-4,NA,TRBD2,TRBV5-1,CASSLIAGGKNIQYF,TGCGCCAGCAGCCTGATAGCGGGGGGCAAAAACATTCAGTACTTC
TRBJ2-3,many,NA,TRBV7-2,CASSLVAWDTQYF,TGTGCCAGCAGCTTAGTAGCTTGGGATACGCAGTATTTT
TRBJ2-5,few,NA,TRBV7-2,CASSLPSRGGQETQYF,TGTGCCAGCAGCCTCCCAAGCCGCGGCGGACAAGAGACCCAGTACTTC
TRBJ2-7,NA,NA,TRBV7-9,CASSLTRQGILTYEQYF,TGTGCCAGCAGCTTAACGCGGCAGGGGATTCTCACCTACGAGCAGTACTTC
TRBJ2-1,few,NA,TRBV4-1,CASSQVKGYDNEQFF,TGCGCCAGCAGCCAGGTTAAAGGGTACGACAATGAGCAGTTCTTC
TRBJ2-1,NA,TRBD1,TRBV7-9,CASSYTGEQVYFF,TGTGCCAGCAGCTACACAGGGGAACAGGTCTACTTCTTC
TRBJ1-1,NA,NA,TRBV10-3,CATAQDTGWMYNEAFF,TGTGCCACCGCTCAGGACACGGGATGGATGTATAATGAAGCTTTCTTT
TRBJ2-1,few,NA,TRBV6-2/TRBV6-3,CASNPTSSYNEQFF,TGTGCCAGCAACCCGACGAGCTCCTACAATGAGCAGTTCTTC
TRBJ2-1,many,NA,TRBV7-9,CAGSRGATYNEQFF,TGTGCCGGAAGCAGGGGAGCTACCTACAATGAGCAGTTCTTC
TRBJ1-1,NA,TRBD1,TRBV12-3/TRBV12-4,CASQDRGRGNTEAFF,TGTGCCAGCCAAGACAGGGGGCGAGGGAACACTGAAGCTTTCTTT
TRBJ2-5,few,TRBD1,TRBV25-1,CASSGGQGRQETQYF,TGTGCCAGCAGTGGGGGACAGGGCCGACAAGAGACCCAGTACTTC
TRBJ2-1,NA,NA,TRBV4-1,CASSQDQPTKQFF,TGCGCCAGCAGCCAAGATCAGCCCACCAAGCAGTTCTTC
TRBJ1-1,many,NA,TRBV29-1,CSVAPGNTEAFF,TGCAGCGTGGCTCCGGGTAACACTGAAGCTTTCTTT
TRBJ2-3,once,TRBD2,TRBV5-1,CASSYRTSGGEDTQYF,TGCGCCAGCAGCTACCGGACTAGCGGGGGGGAAGATACGCAGTATTTT
TRBJ1-1,few,NA,TRBV5-1,CASSGTGLEAFF,TGCGCCAGCAGCGGAACAGGGTTAGAAGCTTTCTTT
TRBJ1-1,NA,NA,TRBV4-3,CASSQDPGGGTEAFF,TGCGCCAGCAGCCAAGATCCGGGGGGTGGCACTGAAGCTTTCTTT
TRBJ1-3,few,NA,TRBV2,CASRAIGGNTIYF,TGTGCCAGCAGGGCAATAGGTGGAAACACCATATATTTT
TRBJ2-5,NA,NA,TRBV7-9,CASSLVLQETQYF,TGTGCCAGCAGCTTAGTGCTGCAAGAGACCCAGTACTTC
TRBJ2-3,few,NA,TRBV9,CASSGDSTDTQYF,TGTGCCAGCAGCGGGGACAGCACAGATACGCAGTATTTT
TRBJ1-1,NA,TRBD1,TRBV5-5,CASSLVGQGRDTEAFF,TGTGCCAGCAGCTTGGTGGGACAGGGGAGAGATACTGAAGCTTTCTTT
TRBJ1-2,few,NA,TRBV15,CATRIRGSNYGYTF,TGTGCCACCAGGATCAGGGGAAGTAACTATGGCTACACCTTC
TRBJ2-7,few,NA,TRBV9,CASSVAGPSYEQYF,TGTGCCAGCAGCGTAGCGGGGCCGTCCTACGAGCAGTACTTC
TRBJ1-5,NA,NA,TRBV27,CASSPSNQPQHF,TGTGCCAGCAGCCCTAGCAATCAGCCCCAGCATTTT
TRBJ1-2,NA,NA,TRBV6-2/TRBV6-3,CASSSPASFIGYTF,TGTGCCAGCAGTTCACCAGCCTCCTTTATAGGCTACACCTTC
TRBJ2-3,NA,TRBD2,TRBV9,CASSDSGGTTDTQYF,TGTGCCAGCAGTGATAGCGGGGGGACCACAGATACGCAGTATTTT
TRBJ1-1,few,NA,TRBV12-3/TRBV12-4,CASSLMRLLNTEAFF,TGTGCCAGCAGTTTAATGAGGCTGCTGAACACTGAAGCTTTCTTT
TRBJ2-2,NA,NA,TRBV5-6,CASSRSPSGELFF,TGTGCCAGCAGCCGTTCACCAAGCGGGGAGCTGTTTTTT
TRBJ1-3,NA,TRBD1,TRBV10-3,CAISETGGRDTIYF,TGTGCCATCAGTGAGACAGGGGGACGGGACACCATATATTTT
TRBJ1-1,few,NA,TRBV19,CASSTGQINTEAFF,TGTGCCAGTAGTACAGGACAGATTAACACTGAAGCTTTCTTT